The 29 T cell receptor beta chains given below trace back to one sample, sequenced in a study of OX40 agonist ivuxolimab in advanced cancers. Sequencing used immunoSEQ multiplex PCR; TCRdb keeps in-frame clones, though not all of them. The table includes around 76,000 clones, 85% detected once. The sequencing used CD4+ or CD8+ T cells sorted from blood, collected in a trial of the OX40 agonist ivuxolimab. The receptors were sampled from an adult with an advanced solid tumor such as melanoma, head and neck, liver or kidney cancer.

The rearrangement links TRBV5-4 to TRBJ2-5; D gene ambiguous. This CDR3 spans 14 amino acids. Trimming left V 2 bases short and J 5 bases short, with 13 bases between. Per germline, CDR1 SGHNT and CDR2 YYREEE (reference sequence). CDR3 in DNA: TGTGCCAGCAGCTTAGCCTCTTTGGGGGAGACCCAGTACTTC. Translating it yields CASSLASLGETQYF.

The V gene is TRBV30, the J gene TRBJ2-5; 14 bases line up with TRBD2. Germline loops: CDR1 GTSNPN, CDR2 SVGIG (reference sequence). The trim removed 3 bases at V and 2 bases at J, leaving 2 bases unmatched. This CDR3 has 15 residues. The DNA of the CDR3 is TGTGCCTGGAGCCGACTAGCGGGGGGGCAAGAGACCCAGTACTTC. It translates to CAWSRLAGGQETQYF.

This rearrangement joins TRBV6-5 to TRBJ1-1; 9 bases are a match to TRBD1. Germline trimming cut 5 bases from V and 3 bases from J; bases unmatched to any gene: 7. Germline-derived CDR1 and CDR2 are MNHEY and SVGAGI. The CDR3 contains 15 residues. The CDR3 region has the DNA TGTGCCAGCAGTGCAACAGGGGGCGCGGACACTGAAGCTTTCTTT. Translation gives CASSATGGADTEAFF.

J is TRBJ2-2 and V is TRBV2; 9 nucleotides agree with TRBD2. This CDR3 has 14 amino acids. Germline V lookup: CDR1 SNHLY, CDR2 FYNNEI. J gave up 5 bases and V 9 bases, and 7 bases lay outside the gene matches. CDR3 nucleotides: TGTGCCAGGGGGGGGACTAGCAGGACCGGGGAGCTGTTTTTT. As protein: CARGGTSRTGELFF. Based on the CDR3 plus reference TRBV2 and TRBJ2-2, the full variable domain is EPEVTQTPSHQVTQMGQEVILRCVPISNHLYFYWYRQILGQKVEFLVSFYNNEISEKSEIFDDQFSVERPDGSNFTLKIRSTKLEDSAMYFCARGGTSRTGELFFGEGSRLTVL.

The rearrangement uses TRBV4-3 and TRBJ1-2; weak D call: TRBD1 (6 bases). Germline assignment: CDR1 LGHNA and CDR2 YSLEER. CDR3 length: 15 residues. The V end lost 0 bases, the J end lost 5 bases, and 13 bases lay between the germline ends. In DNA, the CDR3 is TGCGCCAGCAGCCAAGAGGGGGCGCCGGTTTATGGCTACACCTTC. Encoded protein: CASSQEGAPVYGYTF.

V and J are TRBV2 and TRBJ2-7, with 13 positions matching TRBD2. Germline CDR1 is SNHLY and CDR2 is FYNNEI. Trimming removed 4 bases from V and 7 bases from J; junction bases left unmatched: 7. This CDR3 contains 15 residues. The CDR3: CASSATSGGAGEQYF. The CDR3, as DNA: TGTGCCAGCAGTGCAACTAGCGGGGGGGCCGGGGAGCAGTACTTC.

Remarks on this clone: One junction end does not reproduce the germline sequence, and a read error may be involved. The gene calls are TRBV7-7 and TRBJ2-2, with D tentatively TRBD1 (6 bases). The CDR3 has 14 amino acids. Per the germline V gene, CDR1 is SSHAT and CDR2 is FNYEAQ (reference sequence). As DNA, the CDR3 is TGTGCTAGCAGCTCTCCCCTAGGGGGCGGGGAGCTGTTTTTT. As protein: CASSSPLGGGELFF.

The CDR3 region has the DNA TGTGCCAGCAGCAAAGACTTATCAGGGTTGAGCAATCAGCCCCAGCATTTT. This gives the protein CASSKDLSGLSNQPQHF. The J gene is TRBJ1-5, the V gene TRBV21-1; no DNA check was done on the table's D call, TRBD1. TRBV21-1 is an annotated pseudogene. The CDR3 loop spans 17 amino acids.

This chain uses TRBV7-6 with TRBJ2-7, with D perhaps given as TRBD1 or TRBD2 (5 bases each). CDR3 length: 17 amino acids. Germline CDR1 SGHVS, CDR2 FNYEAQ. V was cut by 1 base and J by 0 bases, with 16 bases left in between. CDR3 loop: CASSLGGTNDISYEQYF. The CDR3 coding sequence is TGTGCCAGCAGCTTAGGTGGGACCAACGATATCTCCTACGAGCAGTACTTC.

DNA for the CDR3: TGCGCCAGCAGCCAAGGGGAACGTCTTGGGGAGCAGTTCTTC. Translated, it gives CASSQGERLGEQFF. The chain joins TRBV4-3 to TRBJ2-1; D gene ambiguous. Germline CDR1 is LGHNA and CDR2 is YSLEER. V lost 1 base to trimming and J lost 10 bases, with 14 bases between them. There are 14 residues in the CDR3.

The CDR3 DNA reads TGTGCCTGGAGTGTACCAAGCGGATACGAGCAGTACTTC. It encodes CAWSVPSGYEQYF. V and J are TRBV30 and TRBJ2-7; possibly TRBD2 for D (5 bases). The V gene's germline CDR1 is GTSNPN and CDR2 SVGIG (reference sequence). Trimming cost V 0 bases and J 4 bases, with 10 bases left between them. The CDR3 length is 13 residues.

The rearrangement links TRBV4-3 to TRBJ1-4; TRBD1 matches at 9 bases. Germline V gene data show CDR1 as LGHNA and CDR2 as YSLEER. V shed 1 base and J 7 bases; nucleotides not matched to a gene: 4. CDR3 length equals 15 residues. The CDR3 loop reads CASSQGTDRGEKLFF. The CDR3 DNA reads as TGCGCCAGCAGCCAAGGGACGGACAGGGGTGAAAAACTGTTTTTT.

The CDR3 spells CASSEGGRDTQYF. The CDR3 coding sequence is TGTGCCAGCAGTGAGGGGGGCCGGGATACGCAGTATTTT. The chain recombines TRBV6-4 with TRBJ2-3, with D perhaps TRBD1 or TRBD2 (6 bases each). Trimming stripped 3 bases from V and 6 bases from J, with 10 bases between. Germline values: CDR1 MRHNA, CDR2 SNTAGT. The CDR3 length is 13 residues.

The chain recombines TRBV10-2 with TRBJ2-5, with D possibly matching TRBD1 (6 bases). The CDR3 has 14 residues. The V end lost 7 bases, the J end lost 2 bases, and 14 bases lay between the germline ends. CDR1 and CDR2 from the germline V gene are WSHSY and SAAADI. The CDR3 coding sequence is TGCGCCAGCACCAACAGGGCGGGTCAAGAGACCCAGTACTTC. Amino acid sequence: CASTNRAGQETQYF.

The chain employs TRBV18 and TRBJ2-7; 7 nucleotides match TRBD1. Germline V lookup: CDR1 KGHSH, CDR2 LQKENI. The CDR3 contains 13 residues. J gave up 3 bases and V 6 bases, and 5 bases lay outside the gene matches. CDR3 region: CASSAGTDYEQYF. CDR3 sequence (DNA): TGTGCCAGCTCGGCCGGGACAGACTACGAGCAGTACTTC.

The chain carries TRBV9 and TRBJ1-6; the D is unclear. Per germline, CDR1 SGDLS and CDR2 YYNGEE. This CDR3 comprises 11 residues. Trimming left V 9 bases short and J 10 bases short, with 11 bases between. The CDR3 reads CATLPGSPLHF. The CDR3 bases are TGTGCCACTCTCCCTGGGTCACCCCTCCACTTT.

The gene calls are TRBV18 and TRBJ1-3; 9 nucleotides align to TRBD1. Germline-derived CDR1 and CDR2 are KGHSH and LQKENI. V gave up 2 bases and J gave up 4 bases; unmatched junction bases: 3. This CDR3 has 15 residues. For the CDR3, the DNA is TGTGCCAGCTCACCAGGGACAGGGTCGGGAAACACCATATATTTT. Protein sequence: CASSPGTGSGNTIYF.

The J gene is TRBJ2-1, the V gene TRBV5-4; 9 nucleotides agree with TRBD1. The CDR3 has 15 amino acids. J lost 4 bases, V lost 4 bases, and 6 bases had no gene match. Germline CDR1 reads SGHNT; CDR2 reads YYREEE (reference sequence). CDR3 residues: CASSPQGQGYNEQFF. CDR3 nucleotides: TGTGCCAGCAGCCCCCAGGGACAGGGTTACAATGAGCAGTTCTTC.

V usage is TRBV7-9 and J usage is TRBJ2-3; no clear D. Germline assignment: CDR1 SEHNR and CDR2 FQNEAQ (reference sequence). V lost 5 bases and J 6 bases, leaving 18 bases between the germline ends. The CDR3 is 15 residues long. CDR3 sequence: CASSPRQHGADTQYF. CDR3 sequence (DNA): TGTGCCAGCAGCCCCCGGCAGCACGGAGCGGATACGCAGTATTTT. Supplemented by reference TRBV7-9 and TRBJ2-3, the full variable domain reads DTGVSQNPRHKITKRGQNVTFRCDPISEHNRLYWYRQTLGQGPEFLTYFQNEAQLEKSRLLSDRFSAERPKGSFSTLEIQRTEQGDSAMYLCASSPRQHGADTQYFGPGTRLTVL.

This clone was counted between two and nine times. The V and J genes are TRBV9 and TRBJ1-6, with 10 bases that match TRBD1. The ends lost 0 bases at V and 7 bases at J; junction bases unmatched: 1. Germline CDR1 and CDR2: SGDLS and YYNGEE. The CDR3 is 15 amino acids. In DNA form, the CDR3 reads TGTGCCAGCAGCGTAGGGGACAGGGGCAATTCACCCCTCCACTTT. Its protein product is CASSVGDRGNSPLHF.

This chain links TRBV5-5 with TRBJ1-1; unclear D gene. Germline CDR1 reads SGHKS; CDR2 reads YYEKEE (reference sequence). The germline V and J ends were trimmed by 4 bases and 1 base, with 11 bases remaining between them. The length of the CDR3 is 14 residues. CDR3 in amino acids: CASSPNPGNTEAFF. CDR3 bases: TGTGCCAGCAGCCCGAACCCAGGGAACACTGAAGCTTTCTTT.

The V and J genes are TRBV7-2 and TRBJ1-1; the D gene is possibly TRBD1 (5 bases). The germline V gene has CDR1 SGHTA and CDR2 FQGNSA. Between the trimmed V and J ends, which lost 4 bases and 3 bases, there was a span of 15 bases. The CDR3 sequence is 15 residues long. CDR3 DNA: TGTGCCAGCAGCTACGGACAAGGCGTGTACACTGAAGCTTTCTTT. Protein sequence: CASSYGQGVYTEAFF.

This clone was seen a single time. In DNA, the CDR3 is TGCGCCAGCAGCTCGGACAGGGCGAGTAGGGAGACCCAGTACTTC. Translated: CASSSDRASRETQYF. V gene TRBV5-1 combines with J gene TRBJ2-5; 8 nucleotides agree with TRBD1. V lost 3 bases, J lost 5 bases, and 9 bases stayed unmatched. Looked up from germline, CDR1 is SGHRS and CDR2 is YFSETQ. This CDR3 region has 15 residues.

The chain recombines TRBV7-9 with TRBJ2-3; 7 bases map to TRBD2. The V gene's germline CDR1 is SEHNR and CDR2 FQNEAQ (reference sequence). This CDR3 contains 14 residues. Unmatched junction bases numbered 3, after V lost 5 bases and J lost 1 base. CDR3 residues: CASSHSGGTDTQYF. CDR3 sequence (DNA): TGTGCCAGCAGCCACAGCGGGGGCACAGATACGCAGTATTTT.

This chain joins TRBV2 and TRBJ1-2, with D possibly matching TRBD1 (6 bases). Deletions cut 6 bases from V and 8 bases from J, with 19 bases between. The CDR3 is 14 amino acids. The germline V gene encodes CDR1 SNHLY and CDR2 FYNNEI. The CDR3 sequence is CASSYNAGAKGYTF. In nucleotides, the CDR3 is TGTGCCAGCAGCTACAATGCGGGGGCTAAAGGCTACACCTTC.

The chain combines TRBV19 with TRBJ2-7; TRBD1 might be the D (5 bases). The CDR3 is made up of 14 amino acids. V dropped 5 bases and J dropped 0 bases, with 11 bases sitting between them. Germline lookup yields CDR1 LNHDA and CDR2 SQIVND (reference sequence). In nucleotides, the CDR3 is TGTGCCAGTAGTGGGTGGGGCGGCTCCTACGAGCAGTACTTC. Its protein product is CASSGWGGSYEQYF.

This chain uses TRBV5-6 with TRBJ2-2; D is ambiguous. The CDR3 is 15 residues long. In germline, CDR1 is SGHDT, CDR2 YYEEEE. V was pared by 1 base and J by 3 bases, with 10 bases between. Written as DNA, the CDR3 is TGTGCCAGCAGCTTGATCGTGGGTTACACCGGGGAGCTGTTTTTT. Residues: CASSLIVGYTGELFF.

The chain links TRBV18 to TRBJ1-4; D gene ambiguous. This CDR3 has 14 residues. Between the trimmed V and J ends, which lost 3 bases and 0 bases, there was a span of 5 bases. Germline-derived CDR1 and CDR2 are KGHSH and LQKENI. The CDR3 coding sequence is TGTGCCAGCTCACCCGCGGCAACTAATGAAAAACTGTTTTTT. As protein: CASSPAATNEKLFF.

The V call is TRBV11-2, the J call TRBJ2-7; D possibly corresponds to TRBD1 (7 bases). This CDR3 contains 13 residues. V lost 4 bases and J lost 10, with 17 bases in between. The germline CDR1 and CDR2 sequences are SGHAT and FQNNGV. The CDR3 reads CASSSRGESYQYF. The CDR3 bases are TGTGCCAGCAGCTCCAGGGGGGAGAGCTATCAGTACTTC.